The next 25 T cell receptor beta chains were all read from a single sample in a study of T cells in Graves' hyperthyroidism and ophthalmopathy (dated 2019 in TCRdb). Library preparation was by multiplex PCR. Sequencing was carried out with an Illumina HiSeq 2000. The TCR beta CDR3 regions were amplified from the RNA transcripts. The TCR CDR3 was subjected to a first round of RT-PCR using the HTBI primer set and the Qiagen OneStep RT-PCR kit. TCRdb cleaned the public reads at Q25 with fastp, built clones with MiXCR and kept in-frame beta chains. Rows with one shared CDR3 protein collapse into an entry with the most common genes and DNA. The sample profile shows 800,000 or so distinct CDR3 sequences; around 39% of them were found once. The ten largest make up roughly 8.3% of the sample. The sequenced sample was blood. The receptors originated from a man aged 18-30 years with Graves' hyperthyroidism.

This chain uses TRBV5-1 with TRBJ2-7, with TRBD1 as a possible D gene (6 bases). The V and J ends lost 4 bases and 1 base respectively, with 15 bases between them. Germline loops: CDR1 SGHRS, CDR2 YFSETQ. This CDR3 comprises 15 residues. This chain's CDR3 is CASSPAGTSSYEQYF. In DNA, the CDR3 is TGCGCCAGCAGCCCCGCCGGGACATCTTCCTACGAGCAGTACTTC.

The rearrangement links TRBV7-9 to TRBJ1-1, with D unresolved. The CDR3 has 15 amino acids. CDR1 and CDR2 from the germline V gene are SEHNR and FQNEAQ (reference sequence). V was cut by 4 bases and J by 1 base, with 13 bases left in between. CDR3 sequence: CASSSGQVWNTEAFF. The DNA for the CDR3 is TGTGCCAGCAGCTCCGGTCAGGTGTGGAACACTGAAGCTTTCTTT.

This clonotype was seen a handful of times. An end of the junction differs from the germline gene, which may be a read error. This CDR3 is CASSQEIQGAGNTIYF. In nucleotides, the CDR3 is TGCGCCAGCAGCCAAGAAATCCAGGGGGCAGGAAACACCATATATTTT. The chain is built from TRBV7-9 and TRBJ1-3; 8 nucleotides agree with TRBD1. The CDR3 spans 16 residues. The V gene's germline CDR1 is SEHNR and CDR2 FQNEAQ (reference sequence).

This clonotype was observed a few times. The CDR3 nucleotides are TGTGCCAGCAGTGCCCCGGGACAGGGACACACTGAAGCTTTCTTT. It yields the protein CASSAPGQGHTEAFF. V and J are TRBV28 and TRBJ1-1, with 9 bases matching TRBD1. The V segment lost 5 bases and the J segment 3 bases; nucleotides outside the gene matches: 7. Germline loops: CDR1 MDHEN, CDR2 SYDVKM. There are 15 residues in the CDR3.

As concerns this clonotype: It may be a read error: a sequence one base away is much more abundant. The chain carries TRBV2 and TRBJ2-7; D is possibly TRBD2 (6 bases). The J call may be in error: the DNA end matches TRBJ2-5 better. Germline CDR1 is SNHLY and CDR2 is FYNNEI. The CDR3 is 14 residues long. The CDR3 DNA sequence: TGTGCCAGCAGTCGGGGGACGGCGGGCGAGACCCAGTACTTC. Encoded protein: CASSRGTAGETQYF.

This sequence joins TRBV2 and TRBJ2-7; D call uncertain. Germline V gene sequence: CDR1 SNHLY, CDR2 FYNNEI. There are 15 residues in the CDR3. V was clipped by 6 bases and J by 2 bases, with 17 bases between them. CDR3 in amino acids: CASSSAGEYPYEQYF. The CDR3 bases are TGTGCCAGCAGCTCGGCAGGAGAATATCCCTACGAGCAGTACTTC.

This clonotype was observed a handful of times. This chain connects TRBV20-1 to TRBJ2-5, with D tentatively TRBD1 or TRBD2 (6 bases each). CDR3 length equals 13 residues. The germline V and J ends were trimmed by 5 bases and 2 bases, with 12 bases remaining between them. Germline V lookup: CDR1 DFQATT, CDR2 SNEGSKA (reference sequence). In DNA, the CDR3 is TGCAGTGCTCGGGGGACAACACAAGAGACCCAGTACTTC. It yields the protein CSARGTTQETQYF.

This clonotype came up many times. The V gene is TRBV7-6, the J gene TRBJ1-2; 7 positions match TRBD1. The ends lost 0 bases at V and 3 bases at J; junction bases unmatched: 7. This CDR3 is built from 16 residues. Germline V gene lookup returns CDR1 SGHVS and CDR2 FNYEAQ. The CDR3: CASSLAGGRGDYGYTF. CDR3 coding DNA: TGTGCCAGCAGCTTAGCGGGTGGCAGGGGGGACTATGGCTACACCTTC.

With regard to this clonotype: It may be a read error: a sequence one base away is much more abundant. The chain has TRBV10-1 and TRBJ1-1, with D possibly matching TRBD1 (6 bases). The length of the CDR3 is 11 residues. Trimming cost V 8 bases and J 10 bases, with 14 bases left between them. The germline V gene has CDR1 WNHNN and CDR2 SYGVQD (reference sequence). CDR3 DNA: TGCGCCAGCGAGGACAGTTCTCGAGCTTTCTTT. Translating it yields CASEDSSRAFF.

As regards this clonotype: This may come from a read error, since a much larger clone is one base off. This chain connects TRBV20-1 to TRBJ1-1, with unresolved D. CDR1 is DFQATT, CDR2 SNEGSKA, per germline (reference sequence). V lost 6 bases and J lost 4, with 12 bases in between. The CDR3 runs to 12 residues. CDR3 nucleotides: TGCAGTGCCAAACTAGGCGGCACTGAAGCTTTCTTT. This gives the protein CSAKLGGTEAFF.

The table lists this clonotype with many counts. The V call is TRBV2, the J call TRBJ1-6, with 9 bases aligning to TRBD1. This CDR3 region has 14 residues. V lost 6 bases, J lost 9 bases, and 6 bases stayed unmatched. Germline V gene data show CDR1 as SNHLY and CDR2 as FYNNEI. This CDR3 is CASRAGTGRSPLHF. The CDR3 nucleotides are TGTGCCAGCAGGGCCGGGACAGGGCGTTCACCCCTCCACTTT.

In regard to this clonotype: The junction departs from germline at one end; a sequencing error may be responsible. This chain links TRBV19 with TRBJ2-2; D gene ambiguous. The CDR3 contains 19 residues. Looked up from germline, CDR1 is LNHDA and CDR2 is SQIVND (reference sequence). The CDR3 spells CGLASSIRSGLRNAGELFF. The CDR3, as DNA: TGTGGACTTGCCAGTAGTATACGATCAGGTTTGCGGAACGCCGGGGAGCTGTTTTTT.

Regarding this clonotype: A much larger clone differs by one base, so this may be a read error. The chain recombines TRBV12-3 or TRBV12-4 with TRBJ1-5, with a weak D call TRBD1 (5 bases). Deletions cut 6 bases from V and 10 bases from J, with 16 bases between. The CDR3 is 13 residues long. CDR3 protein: CASSPQGSHPQHF. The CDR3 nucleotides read TGTGCCAGCAGCCCCCAGGGAAGTCACCCCCAGCATTTT.

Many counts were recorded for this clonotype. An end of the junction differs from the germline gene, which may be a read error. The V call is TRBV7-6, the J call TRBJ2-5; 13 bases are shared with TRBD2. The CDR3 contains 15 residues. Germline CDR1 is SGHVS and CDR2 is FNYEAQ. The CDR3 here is CASSLGLAGLETQYF. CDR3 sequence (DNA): TGTGCTAGCAGCTTGGGACTAGCGGGGTTAGAGACCCAGTACTTC.

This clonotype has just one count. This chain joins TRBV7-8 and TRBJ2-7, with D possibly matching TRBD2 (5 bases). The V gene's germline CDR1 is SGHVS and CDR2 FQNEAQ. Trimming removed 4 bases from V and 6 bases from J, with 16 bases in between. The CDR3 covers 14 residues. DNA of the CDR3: TGTGCCAGCAGCTGGAGGCCTGAGGGCGGCGAGCAGTACTTC. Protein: CASSWRPEGGEQYF.

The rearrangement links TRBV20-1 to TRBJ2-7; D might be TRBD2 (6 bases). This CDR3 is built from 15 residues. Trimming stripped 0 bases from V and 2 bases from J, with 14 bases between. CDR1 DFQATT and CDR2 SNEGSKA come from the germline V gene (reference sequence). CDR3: CSARDASVITYEQYF. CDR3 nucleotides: TGCAGTGCTAGAGATGCTAGCGTCATCACCTACGAGCAGTACTTC.

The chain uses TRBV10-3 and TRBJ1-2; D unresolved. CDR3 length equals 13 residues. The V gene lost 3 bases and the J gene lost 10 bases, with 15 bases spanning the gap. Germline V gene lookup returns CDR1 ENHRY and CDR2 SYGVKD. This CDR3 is CAISDAGGLAYTF. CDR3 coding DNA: TGTGCCATCAGTGACGCGGGAGGGCTTGCCTACACCTTC.

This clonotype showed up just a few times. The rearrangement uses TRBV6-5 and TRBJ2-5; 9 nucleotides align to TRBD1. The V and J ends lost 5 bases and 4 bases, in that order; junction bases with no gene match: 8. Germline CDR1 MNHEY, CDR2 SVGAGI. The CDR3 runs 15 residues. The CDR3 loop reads CASSTTGGSGETQYF. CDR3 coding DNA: TGTGCCAGCAGTACCACAGGGGGCTCGGGAGAGACCCAGTACTTC.

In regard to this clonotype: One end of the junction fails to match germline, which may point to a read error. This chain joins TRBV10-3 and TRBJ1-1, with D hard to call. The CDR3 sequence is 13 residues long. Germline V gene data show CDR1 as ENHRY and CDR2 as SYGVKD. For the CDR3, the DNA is TGTACCATCAGTGAGACTGGGGACACTGAAGCTTTCTTT. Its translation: CTISETGDTEAFF.

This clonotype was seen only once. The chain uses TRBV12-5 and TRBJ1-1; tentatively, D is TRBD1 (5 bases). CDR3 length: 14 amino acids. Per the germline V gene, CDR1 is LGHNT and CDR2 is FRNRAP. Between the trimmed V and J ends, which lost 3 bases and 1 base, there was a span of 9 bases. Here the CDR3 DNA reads TGTGCTAGTGGTTTCTCGGGACGGAACACTGAAGCTTTCTTT. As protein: CASGFSGRNTEAFF. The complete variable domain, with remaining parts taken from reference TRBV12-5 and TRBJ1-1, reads DARVTQTPRHKVTEMGQEVTMRCQPILGHNTVFWYRQTMMQGLELLAYFRNRAPLDDSGMPKDRFSAEMPDATLATLKIQPSEPRDSAVYFCASGFSGRNTEAFFGQGTRLTVV.

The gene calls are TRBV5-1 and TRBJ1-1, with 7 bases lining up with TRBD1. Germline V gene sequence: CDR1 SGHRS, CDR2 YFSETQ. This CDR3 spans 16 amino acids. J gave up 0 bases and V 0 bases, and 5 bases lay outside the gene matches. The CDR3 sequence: CASSLAQGVLNTEAFF. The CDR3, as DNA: TGCGCCAGCAGCTTGGCGCAGGGGGTTTTGAACACTGAAGCTTTCTTT.

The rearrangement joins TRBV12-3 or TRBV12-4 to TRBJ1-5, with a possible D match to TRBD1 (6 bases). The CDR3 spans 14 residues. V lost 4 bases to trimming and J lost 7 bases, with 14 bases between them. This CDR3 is CASSSSTGPQPQHF. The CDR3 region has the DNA TGTGCCAGCAGTTCCTCGACAGGCCCCCAGCCCCAGCATTTT.

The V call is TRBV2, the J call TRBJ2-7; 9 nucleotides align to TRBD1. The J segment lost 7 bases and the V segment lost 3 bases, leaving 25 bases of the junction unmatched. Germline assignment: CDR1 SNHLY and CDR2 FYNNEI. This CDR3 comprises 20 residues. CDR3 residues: CASSDPDGGFYGTGRGEQYF. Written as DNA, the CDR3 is TGTGCCAGCAGTGATCCCGACGGGGGATTCTACGGGACAGGGAGAGGTGAGCAGTACTTC.

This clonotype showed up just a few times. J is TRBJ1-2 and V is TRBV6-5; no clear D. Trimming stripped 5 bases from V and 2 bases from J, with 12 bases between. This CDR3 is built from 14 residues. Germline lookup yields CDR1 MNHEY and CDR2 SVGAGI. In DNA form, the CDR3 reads TGTGCCAGCAGTACTCCGACACTGAACTATGGCTACACCTTC. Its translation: CASSTPTLNYGYTF.

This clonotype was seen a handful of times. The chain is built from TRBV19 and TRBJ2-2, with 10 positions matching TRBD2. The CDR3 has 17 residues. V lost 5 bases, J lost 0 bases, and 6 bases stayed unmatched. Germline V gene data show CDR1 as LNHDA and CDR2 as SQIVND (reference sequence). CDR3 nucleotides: TGTGCCAGTAGTCCAGGCGGACTAGCGGCGAACACCGGGGAGCTGTTTTTT. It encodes CASSPGGLAANTGELFF.